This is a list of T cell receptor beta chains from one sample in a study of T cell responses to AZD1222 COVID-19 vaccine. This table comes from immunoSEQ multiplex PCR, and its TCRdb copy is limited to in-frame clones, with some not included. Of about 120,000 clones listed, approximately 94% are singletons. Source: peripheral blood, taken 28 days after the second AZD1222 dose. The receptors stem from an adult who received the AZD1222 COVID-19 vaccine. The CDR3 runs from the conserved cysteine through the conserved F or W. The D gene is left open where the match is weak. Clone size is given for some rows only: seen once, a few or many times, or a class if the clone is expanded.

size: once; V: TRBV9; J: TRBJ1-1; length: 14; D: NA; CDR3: CASSVVGGETEAFF
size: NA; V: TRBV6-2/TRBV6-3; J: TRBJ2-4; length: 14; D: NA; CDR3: CASSYLRTENIQYF
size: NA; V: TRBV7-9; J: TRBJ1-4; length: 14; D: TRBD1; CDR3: CASSPTGGSEKLFF
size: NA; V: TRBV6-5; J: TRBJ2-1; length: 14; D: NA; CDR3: CASSYTDGNNEQFF
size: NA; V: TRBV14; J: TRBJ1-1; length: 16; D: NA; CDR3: CASSQVIGEGGTEAFF
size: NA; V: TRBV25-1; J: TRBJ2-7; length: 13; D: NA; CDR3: CASSPNRAGEQYF
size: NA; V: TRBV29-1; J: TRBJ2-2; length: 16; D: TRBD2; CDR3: CSVAGTSGGLDGELFF
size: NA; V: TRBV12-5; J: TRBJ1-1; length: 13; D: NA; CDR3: CASDGQGDTEAFF
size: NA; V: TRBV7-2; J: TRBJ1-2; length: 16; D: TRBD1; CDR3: CASSLGGVGQVYGYTF
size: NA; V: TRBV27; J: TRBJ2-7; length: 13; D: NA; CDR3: CASRTGSNYEQYF
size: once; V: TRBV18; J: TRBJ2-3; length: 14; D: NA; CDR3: CASSPFQLTDTQYF
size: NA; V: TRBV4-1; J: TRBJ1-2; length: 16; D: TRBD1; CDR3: CASSRFAGQGRRGYTF
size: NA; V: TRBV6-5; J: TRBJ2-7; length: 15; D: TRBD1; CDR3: CASRTNRGSSYEQYF
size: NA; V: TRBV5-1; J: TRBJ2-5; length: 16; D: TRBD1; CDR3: CASSFTPGQSGETQYF
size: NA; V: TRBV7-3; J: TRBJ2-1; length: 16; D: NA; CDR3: CASSLTGYVAVDEQFF
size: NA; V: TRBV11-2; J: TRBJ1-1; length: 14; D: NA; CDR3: CASSIRQSNTEAFF
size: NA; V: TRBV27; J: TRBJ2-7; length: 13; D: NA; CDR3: CASSPTGFGEQYF
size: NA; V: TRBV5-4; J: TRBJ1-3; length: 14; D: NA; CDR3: CASSARDSGNTIYF
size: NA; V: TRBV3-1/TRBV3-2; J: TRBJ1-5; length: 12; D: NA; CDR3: CASSLGPGSQHF
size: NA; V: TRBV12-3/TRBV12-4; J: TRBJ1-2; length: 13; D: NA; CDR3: CASRPTDGYGYTF
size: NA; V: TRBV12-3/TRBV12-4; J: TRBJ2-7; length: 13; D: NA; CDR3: CASSRGTSYEQYF
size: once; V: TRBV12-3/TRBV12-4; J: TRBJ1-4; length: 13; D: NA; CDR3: CASSGTGNEKLFF
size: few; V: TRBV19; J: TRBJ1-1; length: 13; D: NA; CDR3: CASSTDKDTEAFF
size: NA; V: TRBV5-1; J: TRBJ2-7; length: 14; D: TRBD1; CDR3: CASSLAGQSGKQYF
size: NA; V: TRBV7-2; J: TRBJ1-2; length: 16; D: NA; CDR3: CASRKGWSYGDYGYTF
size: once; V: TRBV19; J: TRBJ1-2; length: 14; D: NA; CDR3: CASTPEGGNYGYTF
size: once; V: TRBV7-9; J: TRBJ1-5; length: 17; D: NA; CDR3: CASSYSRGVAGNQPQHF